This entry concerns a single T cell receptor (beta chain). Its target is not known. Second-dose timings of about 4 or about 12 weeks were pooled. This sample stems from a study of T cell responses to AZD1222 COVID-19 vaccine. Study-level findings and limits: White British ancestry dominated among donors, who included more females, and clonal diversity was possibly underestimated. The span of vaccine-associated CD4 TCRs extended across spike, with dominance at 160-218 and 743-854. Once two AZD1222 doses were given, Spike-specific TCR breadth and depth went up.

The repertoire was sequenced with immunoSEQ multiplex PCR; TCRdb's copy has only in-frame clones and lacks some. The sample consists of 100,000 or so clones, around 90% of them appearing once. The clonotype was recovered from an adult who received the AZD1222 COVID-19 vaccine. The material was peripheral blood, obtained 28 days after the second AZD1222 dose.

Here the CDR3 reads CASSPSGSNEQYF. CDR3 DNA sequence: TGTGCCAGCTCCCCTAGCGGGAGCAACGAGCAGTACTTC. The rearrangement uses TRBV7-2 and TRBJ2-7, with 10 bases lining up with TRBD2. In germline, CDR1 is SGHTA, CDR2 FQGNSA. V was clipped by 8 bases and J by 5 bases; unmatched bases: 6. The CDR3 contains 13 residues.